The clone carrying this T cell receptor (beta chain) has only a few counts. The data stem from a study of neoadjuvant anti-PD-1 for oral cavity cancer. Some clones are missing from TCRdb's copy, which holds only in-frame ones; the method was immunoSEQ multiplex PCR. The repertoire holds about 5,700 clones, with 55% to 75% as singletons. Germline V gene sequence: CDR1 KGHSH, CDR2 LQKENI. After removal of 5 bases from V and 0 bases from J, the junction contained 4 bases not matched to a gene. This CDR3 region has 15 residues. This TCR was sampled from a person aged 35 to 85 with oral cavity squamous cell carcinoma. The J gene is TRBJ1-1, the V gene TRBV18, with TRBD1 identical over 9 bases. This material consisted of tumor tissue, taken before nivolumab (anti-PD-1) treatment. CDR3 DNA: TGTGCCAGCTCAGGGACAGGGAACATGAACACTGAAGCTTTCTTT. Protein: CASSGTGNMNTEAFF.